The sequence of this T cell receptor (beta chain) was determined in a study of blood T cells in healthy people across ages. General observations from the study: Among long-lived donors, naive CD4+ cells were more numerous and diversity higher than in aged donors.

In regard to this clonotype: Its cognate antigen is unknown.

Germline V lookup: CDR1 SGHRS, CDR2 YFSETQ. J was trimmed by 3 bases and V by 0 bases; bases with no gene match: 6. There are 16 residues in the CDR3. Through a sample-barcoded 5' primer and a J-beta primer mix, a second PCR was run for roughly 6 to 11 cycles. TCRdb re-called the 5' RACE reads through MiXCR, storing one row per CDR3 protein. The data contain under 950,000 distinct CDR3 sequences, 22% of them singletons. With each sample, at least 5 micrograms of total RNA were extracted. The rearrangement joins TRBV5-1 to TRBJ2-5, with 9 bases identical to TRBD2. This TCR came from an older man in good health. Sequencing was carried out using blood. The CDR3 DNA follows: TGCGCCAGCAGCTTGGCCAGGTTAGCGGGGGAAGAGACCCAGTACTTC. It yields the protein CASSLARLAGEETQYF. Full variable domain (outside the CDR3, taken from reference TRBV5-1 and TRBJ2-5): KAGVTQTPRYLIKTRGQQVTLSCSPISGHRSVSWYQQTPGQGLQFLFEYFSETQRNKGNFPGRFSGRQFSNSRSEMNVSTLELGDSALYLCASSLARLAGEETQYFGPGTRLLVL.